A single sample gave rise to the 14 T cell receptor beta chains below, sequenced in a study of blood T cells in healthy people across ages. The authors ran a second PCR of roughly 6 to 12 cycles using a sample-barcoded 5' primer and a J-beta primer mix. TCRdb called the 5' RACE reads again in MiXCR, with one record for every CDR3 protein. The sample shows about 640,000 distinct CDR3 sequences, 40% to 45% of them seen only once. Source material: blood. These receptors were taken from a man of 80 years or more in good health.

Points on this clonotype: Just one base apart from a much larger clone, this may be a read error. V is TRBV29-1 and J is TRBJ2-1; TRBD1 might be the D (6 bases). Trimming took 6 bases from V and 10 from J, leaving 16 bases between them. This CDR3 has 12 residues. Germline values: CDR1 SQVTM, CDR2 ANQGSEA. CDR3 amino acids: CSVQGQYYEQFF. The DNA for the CDR3 is TGCAGCGTCCAGGGACAATACTACGAGCAGTTCTTC.

The J gene is TRBJ2-7, the V gene TRBV4-3; D might be TRBD1 (6 bases). This CDR3 comprises 16 residues. V was trimmed by 0 bases and J by 1 base, leaving 13 bases between them. CDR1 is LGHNA, CDR2 YSLEER, per germline. CDR3 coding DNA: TGCGCCAGCAGCCAAGACAGTACAGGGAGTTCCTACGAGCAGTACTTC. This encodes CASSQDSTGSSYEQYF.

This clonotype showed up just a few times. This chain joins TRBV7-2 and TRBJ2-5; 9 bases fit TRBD2. V gave up 5 bases and J gave up 2 bases; unmatched junction bases: 9. The germline CDR1 and CDR2 sequences are SGHTA and FQGNSA. The CDR3 has 16 amino acids. The CDR3, as DNA: TGTGCCAGCAGCGCCTTGGCGGGGGGGACACAAGAGACCCAGTACTTC. Translation gives CASSALAGGTQETQYF.

This chain links TRBV28 with TRBJ2-1; 10 bases line up with TRBD2. The CDR3 is 16 residues long. The V segment lost 6 bases and the J segment 7 bases; nucleotides outside the gene matches: 12. Germline V lookup: CDR1 MDHEN, CDR2 SYDVKM. CDR3 coding DNA: TGTGCCAGCAGCCCCCACCTCGGGACTAGCGTTAATGAGCAGTTCTTC. Protein: CASSPHLGTSVNEQFF.

The sample holds many counts of this clonotype. The rearrangement uses TRBV20-1 and TRBJ2-5, with TRBD2 identical over 10 bases. The ends lost 4 bases at V and 11 bases at J; junction bases unmatched: 16. The CDR3 extends over 15 amino acids. Germline-derived CDR1 and CDR2 are DFQATT and SNEGSKA (reference sequence). CDR3 loop: CSAKSGRVWYNEQYF. CDR3 bases: TGCAGTGCTAAAAGCGGGAGGGTCTGGTACAATGAGCAGTACTTC.

The chain joins TRBV28 to TRBJ2-7, with D possibly being TRBD2 (7 bases). This CDR3 contains 14 residues. Trimming left V 6 bases short and J 4 bases short, with 16 bases between. Per germline, CDR1 MDHEN and CDR2 SYDVKM. The CDR3 bases are TGTGCCAGCAGCCTCCAGGGGAGGGTGTACGAGCAGTACTTC. Amino acid sequence: CASSLQGRVYEQYF.

This chain uses TRBV6-2 or TRBV6-3 with TRBJ2-1, with TRBD2 matching 9 bases. V shed 5 bases, J shed 3 bases, and the junction held 11 bases outside the gene matches. Germline assignment: CDR1 MNHEY and CDR2 SVGEGT. There are 17 residues in the CDR3. CDR3 DNA sequence: TGTGCCAGCAGTCGCCCGGGACTAGCACCCAGCTACAATGAGCAGTTCTTC. Encoded protein: CASSRPGLAPSYNEQFF.

The V call is TRBV7-9, the J call TRBJ2-5; a possible D gene is TRBD1 (5 bases). The CDR3 covers 17 residues. Per germline, CDR1 SEHNR and CDR2 FQNEAQ (reference sequence). Trimming cost V 0 bases and J 0 bases, with 14 bases left between them. The CDR3 sequence: CASSLAIGQGHQETQYF. In DNA form, the CDR3 reads TGTGCCAGCAGCTTAGCCATCGGGCAGGGCCACCAAGAGACCCAGTACTTC.

This clonotype came up once. The rearrangement joins TRBV6-6 to TRBJ2-7, with unresolved D. The CDR3 is 14 residues long. V was pared by 0 bases and J by 3 bases, with 9 bases between. Germline CDR1 MNHNY, CDR2 SVGAGI (reference sequence). The CDR3 nucleotides read TGTGCCAGCAGTTACTCGACCCCTAACTACGAGCAGTACTTC. This sequence encodes CASSYSTPNYEQYF.

This chain links TRBV7-2 with TRBJ2-2; 8 bases are shared with TRBD2. Trimming cost V 6 bases and J 4 bases; bases outside gene matches: 7. The length of the CDR3 is 15 residues. The germline V gene has CDR1 SGHTA and CDR2 FQGNSA. The CDR3 coding sequence is TGTGCCAGCAGGGGAGCGGGGGCCCTCACCGGGGAGCTGTTTTTT. This gives the protein CASRGAGALTGELFF.

The chain carries TRBV3-1 and TRBJ2-1; D call uncertain. This CDR3 spans 14 amino acids. Trimming pared 2 bases from V and 7 bases from J, leaving 12 bases between. Per germline, CDR1 LGHDT and CDR2 YNNKEL (reference sequence). Here the CDR3 DNA reads TGTGCCAGCAGCCAACCTCCCGTAAGGAATGAGCAGTTCTTC. It specifies CASSQPPVRNEQFF.

Many counts were recorded for this clonotype. The V and J genes are TRBV2 and TRBJ2-4; D is tentatively TRBD1 or TRBD2 (7 bases each). The CDR3 is made up of 15 amino acids. From germline, CDR1 is SNHLY and CDR2 FYNNEI. V gave up 2 bases and J gave up 7 bases, with 15 bases separating them. The CDR3: CASSEFRQGGNIQYF. The CDR3 DNA is TGTGCCAGCAGTGAATTTCGCCAGGGGGGGAACATTCAGTACTTC.

The J gene is TRBJ2-2, the V gene TRBV20-1; 8 bases align to TRBD2. J was trimmed by 1 base and V by 3 bases; bases with no gene match: 4. Germline V gives CDR1 DFQATT, CDR2 SNEGSKA (reference sequence). CDR3 length: 15 residues. This CDR3 is CSASRLAKNTGELFF. The CDR3 DNA is TGCAGTGCTAGTAGACTAGCGAAGAACACCGGGGAGCTGTTTTTT.

This clonotype has just a few counts. The rearrangement links TRBV6-2 or TRBV6-3 to TRBJ2-4; TRBD1 matches at 11 bases. Matching the DNA end better, TRBJ2-7 makes the J call doubtful. The CDR3 covers 14 residues. Looked up from germline, CDR1 is MNHEY and CDR2 is SVGEGT. CDR3 region: CASRSGTGGYEQYF. CDR3 coding DNA: TGTGCCAGCAGGTCCGGGACAGGGGGCTACGAGCAGTACTTC.